Listed here is a single T cell receptor beta chain. These data are taken from a study of technical replicates of blood from a few donors. This CDR3 spans 13 amino acids. The germline CDR1 and CDR2 sequences are MNHNS and SASEGT. V shed 5 bases, J shed 2 bases, and the junction held 3 bases outside the gene matches. The table came from immunoSEQ multiplex PCR; TCRdb's copy has only in-frame clones and leaves some out. The data contain about 72,000 clones, about 90% of them singletons. The chain links TRBV6-1 to TRBJ2-7; 7 nucleotides line up with TRBD2. The receptor comes from a human donor in good health. Sequencing was performed on T cells isolated from PBMCs. CDR3 amino acids: CASSSGVPYEQYF. In DNA form, the CDR3 reads TGTGCCAGCAGTAGCGGGGTCCCCTACGAGCAGTACTTC.